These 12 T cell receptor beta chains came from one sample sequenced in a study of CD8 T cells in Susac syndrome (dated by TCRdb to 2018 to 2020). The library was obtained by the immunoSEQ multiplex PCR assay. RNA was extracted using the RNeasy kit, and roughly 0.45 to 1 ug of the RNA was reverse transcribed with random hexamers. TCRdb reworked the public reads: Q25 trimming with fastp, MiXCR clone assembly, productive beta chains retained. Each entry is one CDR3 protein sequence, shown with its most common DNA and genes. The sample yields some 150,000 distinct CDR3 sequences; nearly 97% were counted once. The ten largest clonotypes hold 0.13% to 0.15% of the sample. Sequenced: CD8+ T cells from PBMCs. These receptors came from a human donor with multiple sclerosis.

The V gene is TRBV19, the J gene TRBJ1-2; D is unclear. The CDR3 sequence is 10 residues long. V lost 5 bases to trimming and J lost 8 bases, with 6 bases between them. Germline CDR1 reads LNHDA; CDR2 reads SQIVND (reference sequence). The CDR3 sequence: CASSPVGYTF. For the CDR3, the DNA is TGTGCCAGTAGTCCAGTCGGCTACACCTTC.

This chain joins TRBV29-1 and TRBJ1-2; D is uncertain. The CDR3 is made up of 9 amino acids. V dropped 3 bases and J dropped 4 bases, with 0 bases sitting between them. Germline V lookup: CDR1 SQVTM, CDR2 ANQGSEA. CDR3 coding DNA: TGCAGCGTTGACTATGGCTACACCTTC. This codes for CSVDYGYTF.

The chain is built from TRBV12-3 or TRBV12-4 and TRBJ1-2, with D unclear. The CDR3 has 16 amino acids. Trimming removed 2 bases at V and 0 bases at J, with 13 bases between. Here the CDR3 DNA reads TGTGCCAGCAGTTTAACGATCGGGGAAGCTAACTATGGCTACACCTTC. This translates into CASSLTIGEANYGYTF.

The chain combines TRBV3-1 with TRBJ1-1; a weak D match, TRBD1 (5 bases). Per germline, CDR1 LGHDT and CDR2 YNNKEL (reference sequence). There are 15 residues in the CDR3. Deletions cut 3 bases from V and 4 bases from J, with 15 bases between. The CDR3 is CASSQPAQGRTEAFF. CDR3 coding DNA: TGTGCCAGCAGCCAGCCCGCGCAGGGACGCACTGAAGCTTTCTTT.

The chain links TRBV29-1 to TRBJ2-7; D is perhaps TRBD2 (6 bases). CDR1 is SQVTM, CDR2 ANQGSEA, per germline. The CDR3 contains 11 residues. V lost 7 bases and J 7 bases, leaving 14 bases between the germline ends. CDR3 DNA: TGCAGCGCCGGAGGGTCGGGGGAGCAGTACTTC. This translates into CSAGGSGEQYF.

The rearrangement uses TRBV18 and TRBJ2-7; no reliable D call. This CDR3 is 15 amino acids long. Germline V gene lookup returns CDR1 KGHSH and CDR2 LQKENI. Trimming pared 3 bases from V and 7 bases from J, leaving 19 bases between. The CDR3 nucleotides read TGTGCCAGCTCACCTCCAGGTACGACACCCCGAGAGCAGTACTTC. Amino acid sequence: CASSPPGTTPREQYF.

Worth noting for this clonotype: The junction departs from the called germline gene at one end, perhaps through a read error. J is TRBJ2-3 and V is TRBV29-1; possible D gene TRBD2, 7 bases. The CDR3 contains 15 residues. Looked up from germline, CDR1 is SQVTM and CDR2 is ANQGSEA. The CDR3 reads CSVVREGGLGDTQFF. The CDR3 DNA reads TGCAGCGTTGTAAGGGAGGGGGGCCTCGGAGATACGCAGTTTTTT.

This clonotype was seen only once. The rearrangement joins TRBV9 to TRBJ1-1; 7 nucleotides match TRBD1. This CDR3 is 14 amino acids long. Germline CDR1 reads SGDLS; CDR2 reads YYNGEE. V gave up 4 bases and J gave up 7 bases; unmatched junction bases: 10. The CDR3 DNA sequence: TGTGCCAGCAGCCCGAGGCAGGGGGGTATTGAAGCTTTCTTT. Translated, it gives CASSPRQGGIEAFF.

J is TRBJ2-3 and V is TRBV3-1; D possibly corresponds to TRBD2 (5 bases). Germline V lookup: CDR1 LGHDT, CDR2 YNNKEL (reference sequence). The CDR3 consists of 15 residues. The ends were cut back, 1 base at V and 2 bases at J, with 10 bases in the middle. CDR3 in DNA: TGTGCCAGCAGCCAAGGGGAGCGGACCACAGATACGCAGTATTTT. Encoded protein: CASSQGERTTDTQYF.

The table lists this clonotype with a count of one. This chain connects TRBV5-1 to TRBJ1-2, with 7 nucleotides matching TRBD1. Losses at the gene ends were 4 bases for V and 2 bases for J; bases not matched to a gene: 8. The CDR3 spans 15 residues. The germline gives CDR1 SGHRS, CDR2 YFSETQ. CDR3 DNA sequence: TGCGCCAGCAGCGAAGAGACAGGGAGGAACTATGGCTACACCTTC. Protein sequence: CASSEETGRNYGYTF.

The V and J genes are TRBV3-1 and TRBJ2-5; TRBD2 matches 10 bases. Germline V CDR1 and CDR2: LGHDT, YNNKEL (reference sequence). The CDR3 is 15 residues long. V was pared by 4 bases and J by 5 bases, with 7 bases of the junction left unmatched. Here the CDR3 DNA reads TGTGCCAGCAGCCCTACCTTGACTAGCGGGGAGACCCAGTACTTC. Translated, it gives CASSPTLTSGETQYF.

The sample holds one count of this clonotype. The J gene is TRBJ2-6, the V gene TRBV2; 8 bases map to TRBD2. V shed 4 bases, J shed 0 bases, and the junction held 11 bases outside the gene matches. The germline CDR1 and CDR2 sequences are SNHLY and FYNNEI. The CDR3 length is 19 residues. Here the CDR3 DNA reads TGTGCCAGCAGTGCTCCGGGGAGCGGGGGACCCTCTGGGGCCAACGTCCTGACTTTC. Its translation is CASSAPGSGGPSGANVLTF.